This passage covers 3 T cell receptor beta chains from one sample sequenced in a study of blood T cell repertoires in COVID-19. Generated by immunoSEQ multiplex PCR, the TCRdb table keeps only in-frame clones and is missing some. The table lists 210,000 or so clones, around four fifths of them singletons. The source material was PBMCs or T cells enriched from blood (not recorded which). The receptors stem from a woman in her forties or fifties who had been exposed to COVID-19.

This sequence joins TRBV18 and TRBJ2-6; D is possibly TRBD1 (5 bases). This CDR3 has 18 amino acids. Germline assignment: CDR1 KGHSH and CDR2 LQKENI. Trimming removed 0 bases from V and 1 base from J, with 13 bases in between. CDR3 DNA: TGTGCCAGCTCACCACCGACAGTCAGCCTTTCTGGGGCCAACGTCCTGACTTTC. It translates to CASSPPTVSLSGANVLTF.

The V and J genes are TRBV27 and TRBJ2-7, with D maybe TRBD2 (5 bases). The germline V and J ends were trimmed by 3 bases and 6 bases, with 15 bases remaining between them. The germline V gene encodes CDR1 MNHEY and CDR2 SMNVEV (reference sequence). This CDR3 contains 14 residues. The CDR3 DNA sequence: TGTGCCAGCAGTTTTGAGGGCCGCCTCCTCGAGCAGTACTTC. Encoded protein: CASSFEGRLLEQYF.

CDR3 sequence reads: CASSHPGGRGYADTQYF. The CDR3, as DNA: TGTGCCAGCAGCCACCCGGGGGGCCGAGGTTATGCAGATACGCAGTATTTT. This chain links TRBV5-4 with TRBJ2-3; possibly TRBD2 for D (7 bases). The CDR3 sequence is 17 residues long. V shed 4 bases and J shed 4 bases, with 22 bases lying between them. The germline CDR1 and CDR2 sequences are SGHNT and YYREEE (reference sequence).